Listed here are 8 T cell receptor beta chains from one sample, sequenced in a study of blood T cell repertoires in COVID-19. Libraries were prepared by immunoSEQ multiplex PCR; TCRdb keeps only in-frame clonotypes and omits some of them. The sample lists some 200,000 clones, roughly 94% occurring once. Source material: peripheral blood. The receptors here all came from a man aged 25-45 years with COVID-19, enrolled during active disease.

The chain is built from TRBV7-3 and TRBJ2-3, with D possibly TRBD2 on 6 matching bases. Germline assignment: CDR1 SGHTA and CDR2 FQGTGA. The CDR3 runs to 14 residues. Trimming took 5 bases from V and 1 from J, leaving 10 bases between them. The CDR3 DNA reads TGTGCCAGCAGCCGCGGGGCGGGCACAGATACGCAGTATTTT. It is translated as CASSRGAGTDTQYF. The full variable domain, rest sourced from reference TRBV7-3 and TRBJ2-3, is GAGVSQTPSNKVTEKGKYVELRCDPISGHTALYWYRQSLGQGPEFLIYFQGTGAADDSGLPNDRFFAVRPEGSVSTLKIQRTERGDSAVYLCASSRGAGTDTQYFGPGTRLTVL.

The genes are TRBV7-3 and TRBJ1-2, with TRBD1 identical over 9 bases. Germline V lookup: CDR1 SGHTA, CDR2 FQGTGA. The junction had 7 bases not matched to a gene; V was cut back by 5 bases and J by 6 bases. This CDR3 comprises 14 residues. CDR3 nucleotide sequence: TGTGCCAGCAGCCCCGATGGGACAGGGAATGGCTACACCTTC. This encodes CASSPDGTGNGYTF.

CDR3: CASSATSGGSNTQYF. The CDR3 DNA follows: TGCGCCAGCAGCGCTACTAGCGGGGGGTCAAATACGCAGTATTTT. This chain links TRBV5-1 with TRBJ2-3; 12 nucleotides match TRBD2. With V trimmed by 4 bases and J by 7 bases, 7 bases remained unmatched. Germline loops: CDR1 SGHRS, CDR2 YFSETQ. The CDR3 is made up of 15 amino acids.

This clone appeared once. This chain joins TRBV5-1 and TRBJ2-2; D is possibly TRBD2 (5 bases). V shed 4 bases and J shed 4 bases, with 17 bases lying between them. The CDR3 sequence is 16 residues long. CDR1 and CDR2 (germline): SGHRS, YFSETQ. This CDR3 reads CASSPRTGMGTGELFF. As DNA, the CDR3 is TGCGCCAGCAGCCCTAGGACTGGGATGGGCACCGGGGAGCTGTTTTTT.

The V gene is TRBV5-6, the J gene TRBJ1-2; 8 nucleotides match TRBD1. Trimming cost V 4 bases and J 3 bases; bases outside gene matches: 2. In germline, CDR1 is SGHDT, CDR2 YYEEEE. This CDR3 contains 13 residues. CDR3 in amino acids: CASSQDRDYGYTF. For the CDR3, the DNA is TGTGCCAGCAGCCAGGACAGGGACTATGGCTACACCTTC.

The sample holds a few counts of this clone. The V and J genes are TRBV19 and TRBJ2-7; 11 bases align to TRBD1. The ends lost 4 bases at V and 11 bases at J; junction bases unmatched: 13. CDR1 is LNHDA and CDR2 is SQIVND in the germline V gene (reference sequence). This CDR3 comprises 15 residues. The CDR3 bases are TGTGCCAGTAGTACCTCCGGGACAGGGGGTCCCAGGAAGTACTTC. It is translated as CASSTSGTGGPRKYF.

The CDR3 DNA is TGTGCTAGTGGTACCGCCCATTCGGGTTATCAGCCCCAGCATTTT. Translated, it gives CASGTAHSGYQPQHF. J is TRBJ1-5 and V is TRBV12-5; no clear D gene. In germline, CDR1 is LGHNT, CDR2 FRNRAP. This CDR3 comprises 15 residues. V was clipped by 5 bases and J by 5 bases, with 16 bases between them.

J is TRBJ1-1 and V is TRBV2, with TRBD1 matching 7 bases. Germline CDR1 and CDR2: SNHLY and FYNNEI. Trimming took 10 bases from V and 1 from J; bases not matched to a gene: 12. The CDR3 covers 15 residues. This CDR3 is CATSGGGSGNTEAFF. The CDR3 coding sequence is TGTGCCACATCTGGAGGGGGCAGCGGGAACACTGAAGCTTTCTTT.